A single T cell receptor (beta chain) is shown here with its context. Its antigen is unknown. This CDR3 region has 14 residues. Trimming removed 2 bases at V and 8 bases at J, with 16 bases between. In germline, CDR1 is SGDLS, CDR2 YYNGEE. This entry belongs to a study of T cell responses to AZD1222 COVID-19 vaccine. Study-wide results and caveats: Clonal diversity may have been underestimated, and the donors were mostly white British, with more females than males. Vaccine-associated CD4 TCRs spanned spike, dominant at 160-218 and 743-854. Spike-specific TCR breadth and depth both grew after two AZD1222 doses.

Some clones are missing from TCRdb's copy, which holds only in-frame ones; the method was immunoSEQ multiplex PCR. There are approximately 100,000 clones in the sample; over 70% occur only once, and approximately 22% lies in the top ten. This clonotype originated in an adult in good health. This sample comprised peripheral blood, obtained on day 0 of AZD1222 vaccination. The rearrangement links TRBV9 to TRBJ1-2, with a weak D call TRBD1 (6 bases). This chain's CDR3 is CASSVVTGWEGYTF. CDR3 DNA: TGTGCCAGCAGCGTCGTCACAGGGTGGGAAGGCTACACCTTC.